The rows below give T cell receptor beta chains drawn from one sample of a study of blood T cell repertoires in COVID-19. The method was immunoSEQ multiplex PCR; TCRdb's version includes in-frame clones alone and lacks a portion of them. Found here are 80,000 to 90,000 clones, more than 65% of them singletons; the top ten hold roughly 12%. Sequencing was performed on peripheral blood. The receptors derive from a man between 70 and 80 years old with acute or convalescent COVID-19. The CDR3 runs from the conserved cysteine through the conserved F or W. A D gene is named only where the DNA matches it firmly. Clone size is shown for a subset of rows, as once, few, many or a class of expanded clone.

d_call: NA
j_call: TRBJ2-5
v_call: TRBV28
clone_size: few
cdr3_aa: CASSLMDTQETQYF
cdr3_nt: TGTGCCAGCAGCCTAATGGACACCCAAGAGACCCAGTACTTC

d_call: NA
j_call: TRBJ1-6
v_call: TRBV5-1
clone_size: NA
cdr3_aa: CASSLQGRNSPLHF
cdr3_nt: TGCGCCAGCAGCTTACAGGGACGGAATTCACCCCTCCACTTT

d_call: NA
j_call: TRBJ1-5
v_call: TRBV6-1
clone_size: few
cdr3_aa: CASSESSPNQPQHF
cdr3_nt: TGTGCCAGCAGTGAAAGCTCCCCTAATCAGCCCCAGCATTTT

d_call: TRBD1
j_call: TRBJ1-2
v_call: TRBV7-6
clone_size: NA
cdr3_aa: CASSLTSGGTYGYTF
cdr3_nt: TGTGCCAGCAGCTTAACTTCAGGGGGCACCTATGGCTACACCTTC

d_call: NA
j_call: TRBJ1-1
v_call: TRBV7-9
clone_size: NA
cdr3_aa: CASSFQGNTEAFF
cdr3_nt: TGTGCCAGCAGCTTTCAGGGGAACACTGAAGCTTTCTTT

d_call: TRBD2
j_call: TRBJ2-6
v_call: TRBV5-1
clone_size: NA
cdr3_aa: CASSLGLAGGANVLTF
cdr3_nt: TGCGCCAGCAGCTTGGGGCTAGCGGGGGGGGCCAACGTCCTGACTTTC

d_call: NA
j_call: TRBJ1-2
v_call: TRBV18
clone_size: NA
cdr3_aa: CASSPPEATYGYTF
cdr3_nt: TGTGCCAGCTCACCACCTGAGGCAACCTATGGCTACACCTTC

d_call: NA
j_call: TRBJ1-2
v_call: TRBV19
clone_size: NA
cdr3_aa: CASSIGRVGYTF
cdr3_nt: TGTGCCAGTAGTATCGGGAGGGTTGGCTACACCTTC

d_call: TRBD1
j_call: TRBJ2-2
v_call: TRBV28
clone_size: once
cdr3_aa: CASSALTGGDTGELFF
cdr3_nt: TGTGCCAGCAGTGCGTTGACAGGGGGCGACACCGGGGAGCTGTTTTTT

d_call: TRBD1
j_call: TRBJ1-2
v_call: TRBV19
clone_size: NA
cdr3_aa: CASTDRPYGYTF
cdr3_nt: TGTGCCAGCACGGACAGGCCCTATGGCTACACCTTC

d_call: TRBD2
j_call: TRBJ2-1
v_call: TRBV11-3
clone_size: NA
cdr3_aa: CASSLRTSGGANEQFF
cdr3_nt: TGTGCCAGCAGCCTGCGGACTAGCGGGGGGGCCAATGAGCAGTTCTTC

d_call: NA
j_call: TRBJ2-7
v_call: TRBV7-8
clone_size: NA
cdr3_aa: CASSLTRKGGTYEQYF
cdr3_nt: TGTGCCAGCAGCTTAACCCGAAAGGGGGGGACCTACGAGCAGTACTTC

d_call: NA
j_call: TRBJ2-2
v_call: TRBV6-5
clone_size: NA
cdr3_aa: CASRRGSGNTGELFF
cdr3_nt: TGTGCCAGCCGTCGGGGTAGCGGGAACACCGGGGAGCTGTTTTTT

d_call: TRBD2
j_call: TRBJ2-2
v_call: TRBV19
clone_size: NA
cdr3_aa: CASKETGGPNTGELFF
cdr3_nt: TGTGCCAGTAAGGAAACGGGGGGGCCGAACACCGGGGAGCTGTTTTTT

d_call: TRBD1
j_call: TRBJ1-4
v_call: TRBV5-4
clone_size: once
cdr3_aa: CASSQGDRRGKLFF
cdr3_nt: TGTGCCAGCAGCCAGGGGGACAGACGAGGAAAACTGTTTTTT

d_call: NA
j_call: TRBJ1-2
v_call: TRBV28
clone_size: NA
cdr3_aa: CASRPDSYGYTF
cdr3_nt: TGTGCCAGCAGACCGGACAGCTATGGCTACACCTTC

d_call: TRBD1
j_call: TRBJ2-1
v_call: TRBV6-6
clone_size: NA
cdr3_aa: CASHRGSAYNEQFF
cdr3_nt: TGTGCCAGCCACAGGGGCTCCGCCTACAATGAGCAGTTCTTC

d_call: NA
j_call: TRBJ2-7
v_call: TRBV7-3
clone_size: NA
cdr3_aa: CASSPFSGALDEQYF
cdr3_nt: TGTGCCAGCAGCCCGTTCTCAGGGGCCCTAGACGAGCAGTACTTC

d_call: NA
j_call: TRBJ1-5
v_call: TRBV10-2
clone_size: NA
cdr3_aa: CASSDPPGTQHF
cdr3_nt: TGCGCCAGCAGTGACCCTCCAGGGACCCAGCATTTT

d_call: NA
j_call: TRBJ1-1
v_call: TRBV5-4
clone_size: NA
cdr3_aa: CASSLELQGNTEAFF
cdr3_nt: TGTGCCAGCAGCTTGGAGCTACAGGGGAACACTGAAGCTTTCTTT

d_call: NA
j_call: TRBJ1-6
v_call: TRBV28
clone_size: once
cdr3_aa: CASSLLRGGNSPLHF
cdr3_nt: TGTGCCAGCAGTTTATTACGGGGTGGTAATTCACCCCTCCACTTT

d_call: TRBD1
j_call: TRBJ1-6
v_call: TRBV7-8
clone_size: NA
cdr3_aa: CASSPGQGYNSPLHF
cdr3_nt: TGTGCCAGCAGCCCAGGACAGGGCTACAATTCACCCCTCCACTTT

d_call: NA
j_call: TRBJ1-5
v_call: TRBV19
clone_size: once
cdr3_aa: CASSITAGGNLNQPQHF
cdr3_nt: TGTGCCAGTAGTATAACGGCAGGAGGAAATTTAAATCAGCCCCAGCATTTT

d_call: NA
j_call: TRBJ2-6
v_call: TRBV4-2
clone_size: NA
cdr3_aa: CASSQDRTSRANVLTF
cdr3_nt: TGTGCCAGCAGCCAAGACAGAACCTCTCGGGCCAACGTCCTGACTTTC

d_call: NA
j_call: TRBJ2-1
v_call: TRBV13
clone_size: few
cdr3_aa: CASSSQGGRYNEQFF
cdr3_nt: TGTGCCAGCAGCTCCCAGGGGGGTCGATACAATGAGCAGTTCTTC

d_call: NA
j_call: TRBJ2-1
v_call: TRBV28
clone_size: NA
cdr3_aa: CASSLGPYNEQFF
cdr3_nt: TGTGCCAGCAGTTTGGGGCCTTACAATGAGCAGTTCTTC

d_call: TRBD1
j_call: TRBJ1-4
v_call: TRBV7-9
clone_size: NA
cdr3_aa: CASSLGQGFEKLFF
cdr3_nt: TGTGCCAGCAGCTTAGGACAGGGTTTTGAAAAACTGTTTTTT

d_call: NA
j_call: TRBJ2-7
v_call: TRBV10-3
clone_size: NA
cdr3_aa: CAISESASRGEQYF
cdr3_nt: TGTGCCATCAGTGAGTCCGCATCTCGGGGGGAGCAGTACTTC

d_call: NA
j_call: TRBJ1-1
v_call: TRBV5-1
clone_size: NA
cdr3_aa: CASSEGSMNTEAFF
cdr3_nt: TGCGCCAGCAGCGAGGGATCGATGAACACTGAAGCTTTCTTT

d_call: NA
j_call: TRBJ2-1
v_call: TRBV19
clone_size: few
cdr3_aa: CASSIDNSGHNEQFF
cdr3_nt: TGTGCCAGTAGTATAGATAATAGCGGTCACAATGAGCAGTTCTTC

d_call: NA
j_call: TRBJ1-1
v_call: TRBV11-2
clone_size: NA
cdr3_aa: CASSAGLIMNTEAFF
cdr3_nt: TGTGCCAGCAGCGCGGGACTGATCATGAACACTGAAGCTTTCTTT

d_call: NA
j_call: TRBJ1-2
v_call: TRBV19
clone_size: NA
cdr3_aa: CASSIQLSQIGYTF
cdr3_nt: TGTGCCAGTAGTATACAACTATCGCAGATTGGCTACACCTTC

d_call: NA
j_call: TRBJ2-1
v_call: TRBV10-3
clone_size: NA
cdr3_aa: CAIRTVSTEQFF
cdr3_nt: TGTGCCATCAGGACAGTTTCTACTGAGCAGTTCTTC

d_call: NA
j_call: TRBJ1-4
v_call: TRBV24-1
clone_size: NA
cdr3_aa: CATSDGGLEKLFF
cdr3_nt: TGTGCCACCAGTGATGGGGGGTTGGAAAAACTGTTTTTT

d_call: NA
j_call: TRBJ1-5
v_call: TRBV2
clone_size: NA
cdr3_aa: CASSAGPWGNQPQHF
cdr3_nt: TGTGCCAGCAGCGCGGGCCCCTGGGGCAATCAGCCCCAGCATTTT

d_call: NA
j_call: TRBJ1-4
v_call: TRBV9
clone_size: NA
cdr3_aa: CASSVGGLTNEKLFF
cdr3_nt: TGTGCCAGCAGCGTAGGGGGACTGACTAATGAAAAACTGTTTTTT

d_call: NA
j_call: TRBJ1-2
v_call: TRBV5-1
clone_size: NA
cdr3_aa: CASSFSGSNYGYTF
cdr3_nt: TGCGCCAGCAGCTTTTCGGGGTCGAACTATGGCTACACCTTC

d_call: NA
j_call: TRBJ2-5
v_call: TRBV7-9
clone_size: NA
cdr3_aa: CASSFHRAQETQYF
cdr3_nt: TGTGCCAGCAGCTTCCACAGGGCTCAAGAGACCCAGTACTTC

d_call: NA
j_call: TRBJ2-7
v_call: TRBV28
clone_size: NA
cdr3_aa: CASSSLTYEQYF
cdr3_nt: TGTGCCAGCAGTTCGTTAACCTACGAGCAGTACTTC

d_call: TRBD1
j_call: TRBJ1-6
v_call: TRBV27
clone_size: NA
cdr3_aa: CASSPFGTANSPLHF
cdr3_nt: TGTGCCAGCAGTCCCTTCGGGACAGCTAATTCACCCCTCCACTTT

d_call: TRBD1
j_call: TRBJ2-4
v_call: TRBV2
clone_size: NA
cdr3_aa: CASSPGTGRNIQYF
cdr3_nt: TGTGCCAGCAGCCCCGGGACAGGGAGGAACATTCAGTACTTC

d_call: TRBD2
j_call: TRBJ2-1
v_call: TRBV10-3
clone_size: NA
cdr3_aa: CAISDPGLEFMDEQFF
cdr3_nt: TGTGCCATCAGTGACCCGGGACTAGAATTTATGGATGAGCAGTTCTTC

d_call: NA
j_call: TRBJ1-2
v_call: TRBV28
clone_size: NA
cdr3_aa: CASRSAGFGLHGYTF
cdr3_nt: TGTGCCAGCAGATCGGCAGGGTTCGGTTTGCATGGCTACACCTTC

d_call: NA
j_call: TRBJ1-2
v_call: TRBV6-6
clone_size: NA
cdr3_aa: CASRPGTNNYGYTF
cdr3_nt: TGTGCCAGCAGACCCGGGACAAATAACTATGGCTACACCTTC